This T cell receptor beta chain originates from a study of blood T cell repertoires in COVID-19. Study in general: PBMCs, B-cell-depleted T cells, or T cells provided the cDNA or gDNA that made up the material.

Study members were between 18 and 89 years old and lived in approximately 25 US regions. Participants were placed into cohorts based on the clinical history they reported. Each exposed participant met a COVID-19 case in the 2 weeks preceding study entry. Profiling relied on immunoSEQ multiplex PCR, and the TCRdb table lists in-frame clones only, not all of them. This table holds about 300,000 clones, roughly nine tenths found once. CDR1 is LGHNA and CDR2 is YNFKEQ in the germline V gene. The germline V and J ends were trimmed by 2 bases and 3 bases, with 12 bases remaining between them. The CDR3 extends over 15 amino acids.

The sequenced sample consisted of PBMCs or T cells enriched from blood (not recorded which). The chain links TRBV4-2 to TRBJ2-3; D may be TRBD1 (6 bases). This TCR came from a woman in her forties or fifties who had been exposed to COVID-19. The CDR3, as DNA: TGTGCCAGCAGCCAAACTGTAGGGGGAACAGATACGCAGTATTTT. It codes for CASSQTVGGTDTQYF.